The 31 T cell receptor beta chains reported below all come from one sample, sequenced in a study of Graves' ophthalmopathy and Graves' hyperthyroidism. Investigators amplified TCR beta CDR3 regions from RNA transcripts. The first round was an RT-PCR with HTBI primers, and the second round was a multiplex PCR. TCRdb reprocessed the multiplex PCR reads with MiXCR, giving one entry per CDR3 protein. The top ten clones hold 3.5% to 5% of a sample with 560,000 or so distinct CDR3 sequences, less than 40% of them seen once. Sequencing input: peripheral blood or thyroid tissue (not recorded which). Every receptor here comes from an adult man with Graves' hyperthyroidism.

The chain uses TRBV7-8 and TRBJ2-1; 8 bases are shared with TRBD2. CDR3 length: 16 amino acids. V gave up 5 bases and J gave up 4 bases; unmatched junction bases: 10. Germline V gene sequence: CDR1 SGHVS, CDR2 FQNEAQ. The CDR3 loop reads CASSRRAGGYYNEQFF. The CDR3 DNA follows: TGTGCCAGCAGCCGGCGGGCGGGGGGCTATTACAATGAGCAGTTCTTC.

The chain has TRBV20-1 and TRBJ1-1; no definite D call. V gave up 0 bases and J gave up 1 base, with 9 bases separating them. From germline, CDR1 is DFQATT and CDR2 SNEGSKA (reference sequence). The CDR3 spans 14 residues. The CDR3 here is CSARDPTANTEAFF. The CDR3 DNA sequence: TGCAGTGCTAGAGACCCGACGGCGAACACTGAAGCTTTCTTT.

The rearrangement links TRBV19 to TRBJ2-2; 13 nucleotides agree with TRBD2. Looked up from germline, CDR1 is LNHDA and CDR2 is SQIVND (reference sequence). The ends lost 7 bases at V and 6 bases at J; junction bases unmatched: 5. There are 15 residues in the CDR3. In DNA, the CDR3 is TGTGCCAGTATCGGGACTAGCGGGGCGTCCGGGGAGCTGTTTTTT. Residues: CASIGTSGASGELFF. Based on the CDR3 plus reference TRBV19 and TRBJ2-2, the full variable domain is DGGITQSPKYLFRKEGQNVTLSCEQNLNHDAMYWYRQDPGQGLRLIYYSQIVNDFQKGDIAEGYSVSREKKESFPLTVTSAQKNPTAFYLCASIGTSGASGELFFGEGSRLTVL.

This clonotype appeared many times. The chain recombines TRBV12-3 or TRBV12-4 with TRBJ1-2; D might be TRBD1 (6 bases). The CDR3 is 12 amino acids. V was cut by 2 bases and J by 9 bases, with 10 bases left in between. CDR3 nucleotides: TGTGCCAGCAGTTTAAAAGGGGGGAGCTACACCTTC. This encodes CASSLKGGSYTF.

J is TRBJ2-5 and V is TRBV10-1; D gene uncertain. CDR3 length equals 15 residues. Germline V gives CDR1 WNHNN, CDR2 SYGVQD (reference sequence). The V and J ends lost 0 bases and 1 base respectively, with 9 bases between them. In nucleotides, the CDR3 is TGCGCCAGCAGTGAGTCGAAGGTCAGCCAAGAGACCCAGTACTTC. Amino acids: CASSESKVSQETQYF.

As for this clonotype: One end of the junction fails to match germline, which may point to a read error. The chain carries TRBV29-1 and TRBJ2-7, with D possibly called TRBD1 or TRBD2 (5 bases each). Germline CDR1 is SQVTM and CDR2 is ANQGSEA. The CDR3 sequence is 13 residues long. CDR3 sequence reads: CSGGTGRSYEQCF. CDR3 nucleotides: TGCAGCGGGGGGACGGGGCGCTCCTACGAGCAGTGCTTC.

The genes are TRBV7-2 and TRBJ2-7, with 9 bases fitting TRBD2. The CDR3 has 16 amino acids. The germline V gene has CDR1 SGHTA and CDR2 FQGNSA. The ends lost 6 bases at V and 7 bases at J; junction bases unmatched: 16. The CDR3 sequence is CASRRGPSGAYNEQYF. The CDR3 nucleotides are TGTGCCAGCAGGCGCGGACCTAGCGGGGCATACAATGAGCAGTACTTC.

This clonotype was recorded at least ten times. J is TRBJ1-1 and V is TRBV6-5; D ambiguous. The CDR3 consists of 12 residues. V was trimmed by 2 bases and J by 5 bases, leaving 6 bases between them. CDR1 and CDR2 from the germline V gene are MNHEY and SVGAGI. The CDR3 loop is CASSYGQTEAFF. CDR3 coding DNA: TGTGCCAGCAGTTACGGGCAGACTGAAGCTTTCTTT.

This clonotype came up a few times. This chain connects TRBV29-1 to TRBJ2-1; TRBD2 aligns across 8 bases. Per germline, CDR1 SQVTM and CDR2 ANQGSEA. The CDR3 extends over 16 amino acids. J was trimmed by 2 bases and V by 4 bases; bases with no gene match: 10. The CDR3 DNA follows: TGCAGCGTTGTAACTAGCGGACGCTTCGCCTACAATGAGCAGTTCTTC. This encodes CSVVTSGRFAYNEQFF.

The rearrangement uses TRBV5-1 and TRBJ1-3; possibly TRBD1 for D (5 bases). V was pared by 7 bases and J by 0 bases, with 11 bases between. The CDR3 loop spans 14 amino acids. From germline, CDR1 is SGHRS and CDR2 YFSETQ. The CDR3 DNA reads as TGCGCCAGCGCGCCGGGGGGCTCTGGAAACACCATATATTTT. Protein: CASAPGGSGNTIYF.

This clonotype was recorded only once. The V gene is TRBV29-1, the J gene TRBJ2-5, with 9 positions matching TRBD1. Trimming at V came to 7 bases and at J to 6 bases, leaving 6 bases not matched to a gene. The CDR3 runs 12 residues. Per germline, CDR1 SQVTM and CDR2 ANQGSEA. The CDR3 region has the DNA TGCAGCGCCACACAGGGGGCACAGACCCAGTACTTC. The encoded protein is CSATQGAQTQYF.

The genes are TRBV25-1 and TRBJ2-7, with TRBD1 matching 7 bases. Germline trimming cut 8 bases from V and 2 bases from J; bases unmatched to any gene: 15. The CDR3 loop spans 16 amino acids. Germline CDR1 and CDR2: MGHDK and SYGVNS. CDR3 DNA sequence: TGTGCCAGCGGACCGGGGACAGAGCTTCATCCCTACGAGCAGTACTTC. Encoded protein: CASGPGTELHPYEQYF.

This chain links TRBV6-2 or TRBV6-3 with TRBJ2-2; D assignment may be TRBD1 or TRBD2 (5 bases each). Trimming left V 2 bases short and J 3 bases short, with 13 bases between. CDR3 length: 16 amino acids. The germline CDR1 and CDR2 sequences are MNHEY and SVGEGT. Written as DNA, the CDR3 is TGTGCCAGCAGTTACCTTGGGGGTCGGGACACCGGGGAGCTGTTTTTT. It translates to CASSYLGGRDTGELFF.

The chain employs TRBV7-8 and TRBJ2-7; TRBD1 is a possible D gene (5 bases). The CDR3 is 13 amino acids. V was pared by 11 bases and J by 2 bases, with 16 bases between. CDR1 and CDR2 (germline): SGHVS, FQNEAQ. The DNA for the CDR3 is TGTGCCTGGAGAGCCGACAGACCCTACGAGCAGTACTTC. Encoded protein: CAWRADRPYEQYF.

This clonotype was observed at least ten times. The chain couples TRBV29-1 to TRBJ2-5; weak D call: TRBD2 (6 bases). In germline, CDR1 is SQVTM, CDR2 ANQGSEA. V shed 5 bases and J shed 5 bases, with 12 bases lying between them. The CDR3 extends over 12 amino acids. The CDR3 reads CSVPSGGETQYF. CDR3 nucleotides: TGCAGCGTTCCCAGTGGAGGGGAGACCCAGTACTTC.

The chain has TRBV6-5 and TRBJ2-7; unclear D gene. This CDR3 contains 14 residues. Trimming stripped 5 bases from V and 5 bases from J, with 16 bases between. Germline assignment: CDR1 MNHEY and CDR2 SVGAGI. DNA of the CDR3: TGTGCCAGCAGTGGGGAAGCCTCCGCCCACGAGCAGTACTTC. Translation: CASSGEASAHEQYF.

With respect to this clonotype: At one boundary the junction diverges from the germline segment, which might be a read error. The CDR3 loop is CASSLGDRGSSPHHF. In DNA form, the CDR3 reads TGCGCCAGCAGCTTGGGGGACAGGGGGTCTTCACCCCACCACTTT. The chain recombines TRBV9 with TRBJ1-6, with 11 nucleotides matching TRBD1. The CDR3 covers 15 residues. CDR1 SGDLS and CDR2 YYNGEE come from the germline V gene.

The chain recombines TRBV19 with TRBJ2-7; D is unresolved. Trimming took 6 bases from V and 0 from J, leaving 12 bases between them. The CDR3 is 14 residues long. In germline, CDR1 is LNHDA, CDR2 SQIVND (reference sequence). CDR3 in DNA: TGTGCCAGTAGCCACGCGGTGAGCTCCTACGAGCAGTACTTC. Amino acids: CASSHAVSSYEQYF.

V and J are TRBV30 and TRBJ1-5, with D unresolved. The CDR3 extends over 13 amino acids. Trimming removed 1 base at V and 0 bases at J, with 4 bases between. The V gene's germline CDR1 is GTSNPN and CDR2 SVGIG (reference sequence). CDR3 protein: CAWSGGSNQPQHF. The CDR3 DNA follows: TGTGCCTGGAGTGGCGGTAGCAATCAGCCCCAGCATTTT. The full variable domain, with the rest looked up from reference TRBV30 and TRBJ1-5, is SQTIHQWPATLVQPVGSPLSLECTVEGTSNPNLYWYRQAAGRGLQLLFYSVGIGQISSEVPQNLSASRPQDRQFILSSKKLLLSDSGFYLCAWSGGSNQPQHFGDGTRLSIL.

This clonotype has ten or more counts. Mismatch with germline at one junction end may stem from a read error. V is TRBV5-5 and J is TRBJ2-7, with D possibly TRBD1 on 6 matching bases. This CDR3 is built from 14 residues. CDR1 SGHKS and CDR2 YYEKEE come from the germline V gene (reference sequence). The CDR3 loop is CAGSTTGSSYEQYF. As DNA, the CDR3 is TGTGCCGGCAGCACGACAGGAAGCTCCTACGAGCAGTACTTC.

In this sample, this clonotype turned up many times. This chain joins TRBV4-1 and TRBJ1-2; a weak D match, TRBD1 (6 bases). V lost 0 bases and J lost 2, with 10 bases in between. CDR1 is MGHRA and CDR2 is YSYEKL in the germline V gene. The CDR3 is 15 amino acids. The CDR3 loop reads CASSQDVTGNYGYTF. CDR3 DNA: TGCGCCAGCAGCCAAGATGTCACAGGGAACTATGGCTACACCTTC.

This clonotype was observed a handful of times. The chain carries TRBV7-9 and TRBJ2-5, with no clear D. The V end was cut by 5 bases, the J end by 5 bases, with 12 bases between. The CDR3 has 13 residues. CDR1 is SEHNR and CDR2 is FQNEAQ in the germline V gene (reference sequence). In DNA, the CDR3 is TGTGCCAGCAGCCAAGATCACCTGGAGACCCAGTACTTC. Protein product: CASSQDHLETQYF.

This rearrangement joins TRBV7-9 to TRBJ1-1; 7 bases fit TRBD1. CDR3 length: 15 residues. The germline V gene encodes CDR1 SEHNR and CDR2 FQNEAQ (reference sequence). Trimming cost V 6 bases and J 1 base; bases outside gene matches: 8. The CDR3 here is CASSYKRQGNTEAFF. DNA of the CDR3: TGTGCCAGCAGTTACAAACGACAGGGGAACACTGAAGCTTTCTTT.

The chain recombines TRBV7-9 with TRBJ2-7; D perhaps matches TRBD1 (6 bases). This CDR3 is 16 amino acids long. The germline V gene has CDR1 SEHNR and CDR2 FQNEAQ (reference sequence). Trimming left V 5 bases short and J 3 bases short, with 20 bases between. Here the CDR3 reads CASSPTGESRFYEQYF. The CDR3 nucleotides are TGTGCCAGCAGCCCGACAGGTGAATCTCGATTCTACGAGCAGTACTTC.

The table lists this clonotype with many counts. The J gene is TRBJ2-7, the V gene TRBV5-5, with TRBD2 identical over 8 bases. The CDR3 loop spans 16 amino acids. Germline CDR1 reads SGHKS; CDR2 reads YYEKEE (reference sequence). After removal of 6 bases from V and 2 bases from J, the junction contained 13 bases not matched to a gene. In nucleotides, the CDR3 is TGTGCCAGCACCCAACAAGGGACTAGTGGAACCTACGAGCAGTACTTC. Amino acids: CASTQQGTSGTYEQYF. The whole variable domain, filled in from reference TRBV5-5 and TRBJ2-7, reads DAGVTQSPTHLIKTRGQQVTLRCSPISGHKSVSWYQQVLGQGPQFIFQYYEKEERGRGNFPDRFSARQFPNYSSELNVNALLLGDSALYLCASTQQGTSGTYEQYFGPGTRLTVT.

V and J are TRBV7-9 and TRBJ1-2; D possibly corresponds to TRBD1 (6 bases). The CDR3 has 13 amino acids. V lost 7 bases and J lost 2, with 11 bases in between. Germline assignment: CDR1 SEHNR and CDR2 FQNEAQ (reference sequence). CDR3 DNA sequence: TGTGCCAGCACGGGGGGCAGGAACTATGGCTACACCTTC. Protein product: CASTGGRNYGYTF.

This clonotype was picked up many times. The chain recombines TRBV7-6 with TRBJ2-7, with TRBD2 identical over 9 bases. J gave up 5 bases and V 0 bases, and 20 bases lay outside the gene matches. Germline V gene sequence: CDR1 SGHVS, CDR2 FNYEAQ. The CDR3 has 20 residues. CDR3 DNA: TGTGCCAGCAGCTTAGCGCCTCATAGTGTAAAGGGACTAGCTCTCGACGAGCAGTACTTC. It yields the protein CASSLAPHSVKGLALDEQYF.

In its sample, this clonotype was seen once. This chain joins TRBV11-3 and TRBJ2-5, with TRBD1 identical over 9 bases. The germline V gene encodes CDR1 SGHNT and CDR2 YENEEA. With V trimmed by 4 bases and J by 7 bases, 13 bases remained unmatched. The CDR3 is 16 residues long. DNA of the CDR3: TGTGCCAGCAGCTACAGGGGGCGGGTTGGATTTGGGACCCAGTACTTC. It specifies CASSYRGRVGFGTQYF.

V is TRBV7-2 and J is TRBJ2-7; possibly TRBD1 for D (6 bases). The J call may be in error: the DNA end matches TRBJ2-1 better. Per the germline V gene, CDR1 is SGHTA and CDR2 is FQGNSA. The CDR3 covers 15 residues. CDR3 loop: CASSQGGEIYNEQFF. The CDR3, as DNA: TGTGCCAGCAGCCAAGGGGGTGAGATCTACAATGAGCAGTTCTTC.

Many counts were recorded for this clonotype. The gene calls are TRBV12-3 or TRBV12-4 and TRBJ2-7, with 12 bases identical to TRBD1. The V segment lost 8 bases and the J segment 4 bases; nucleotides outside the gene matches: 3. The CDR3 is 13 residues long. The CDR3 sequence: CASGTGGAYEQYF. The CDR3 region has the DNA TGTGCCAGCGGGACAGGGGGCGCTTACGAGCAGTACTTC.

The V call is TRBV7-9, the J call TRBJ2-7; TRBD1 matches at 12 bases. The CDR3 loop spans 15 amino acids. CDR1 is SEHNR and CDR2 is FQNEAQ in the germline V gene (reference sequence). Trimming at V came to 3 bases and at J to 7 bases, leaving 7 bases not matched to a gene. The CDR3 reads CASSFRDRGLEEQYF. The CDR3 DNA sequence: TGTGCCAGCAGCTTCCGGGACAGGGGGCTAGAAGAGCAGTACTTC.